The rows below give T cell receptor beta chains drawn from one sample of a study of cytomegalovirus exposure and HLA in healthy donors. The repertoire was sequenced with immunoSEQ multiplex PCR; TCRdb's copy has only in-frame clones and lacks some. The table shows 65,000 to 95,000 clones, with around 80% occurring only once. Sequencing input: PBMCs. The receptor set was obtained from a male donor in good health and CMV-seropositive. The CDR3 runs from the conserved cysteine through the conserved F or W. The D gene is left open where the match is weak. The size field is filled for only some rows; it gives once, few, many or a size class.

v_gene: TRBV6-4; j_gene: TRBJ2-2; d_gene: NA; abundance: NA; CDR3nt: TGTGCCAGCAGTGAACGGGCAGGGGTGCCCGGGGAGCTGTTTTTT; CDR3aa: CASSERAGVPGELFF
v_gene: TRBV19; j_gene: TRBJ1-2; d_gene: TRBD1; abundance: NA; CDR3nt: TGTGCCAGTAGTATTTTTTCAGGACAGGCCACCTATGGCTACACCTTC; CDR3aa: CASSIFSGQATYGYTF
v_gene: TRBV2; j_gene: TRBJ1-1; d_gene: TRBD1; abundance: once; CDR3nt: TGTGCCAGCAGTCTCCTAGGACAGGGAACCACTGAAGCTTTCTTT; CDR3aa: CASSLLGQGTTEAFF
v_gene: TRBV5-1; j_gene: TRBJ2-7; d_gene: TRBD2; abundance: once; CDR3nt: TGCGCCAGCAGCTCCGAACGTCGAGCGGGAATGGAAAACTACGAGCAGTACTTC; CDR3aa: CASSSERRAGMENYEQYF
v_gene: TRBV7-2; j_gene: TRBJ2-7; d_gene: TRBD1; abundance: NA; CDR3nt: TGTGCCAGCAGCCGGACAGGGAGGTCGAGGGAGCAGTACTTC; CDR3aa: CASSRTGRSREQYF
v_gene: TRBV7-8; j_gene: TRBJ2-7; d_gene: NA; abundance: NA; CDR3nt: TGTGCCAGCAGCTTAGGCGGGCAAAGCTCCTACGAGCAGTACTTC; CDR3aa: CASSLGGQSSYEQYF
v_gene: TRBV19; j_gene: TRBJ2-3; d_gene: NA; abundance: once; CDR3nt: TGTGCCGCACAGTCTGGCGAGACCACAGATACGCAGTATTTT; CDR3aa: CAAQSGETTDTQYF
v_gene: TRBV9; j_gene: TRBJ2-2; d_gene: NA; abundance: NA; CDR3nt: TGTGCCAGCAGCGTAGCTGGGGGAGGAGGGGAGCTGTTTTTT; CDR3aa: CASSVAGGGGELFF
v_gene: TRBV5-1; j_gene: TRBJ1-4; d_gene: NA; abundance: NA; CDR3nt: TGCGCCAGCAGCTTGATGGGCCCCCCAACTAATGAAAAACTGTTTTTT; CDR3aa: CASSLMGPPTNEKLFF
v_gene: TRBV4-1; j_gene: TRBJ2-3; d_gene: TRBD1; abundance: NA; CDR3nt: TGCGCCAGCAGCCAATGGACGGGACAGAGCACAGATACGCAGTATTTT; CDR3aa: CASSQWTGQSTDTQYF
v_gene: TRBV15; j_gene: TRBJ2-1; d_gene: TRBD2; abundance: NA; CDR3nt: TGTGCCACCAGCAGAGACGTACTAGCGGGAGGTGAGCAGTTCTTC; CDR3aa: CATSRDVLAGGEQFF
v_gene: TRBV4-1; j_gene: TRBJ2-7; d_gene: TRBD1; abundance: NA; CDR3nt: TGCGCCAGCAGCCAAGCGATTTCCGGACAGGGAAGGAACGAGCAGTACTTC; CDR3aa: CASSQAISGQGRNEQYF
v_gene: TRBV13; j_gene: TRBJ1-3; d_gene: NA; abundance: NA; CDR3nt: TGTGCCAGCAGCATACGAAATGTTCTGGGGCCAAACTCTGGAAACACCATATATTTT; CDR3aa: CASSIRNVLGPNSGNTIYF
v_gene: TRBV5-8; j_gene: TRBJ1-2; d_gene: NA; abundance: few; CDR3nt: TGTGCCAGCAGCTTTAGCGGGCGGCTCTTCTATGGCTACACCTTC; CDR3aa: CASSFSGRLFYGYTF
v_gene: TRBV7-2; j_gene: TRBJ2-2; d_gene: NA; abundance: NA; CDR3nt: TGTGCCAGCAGCTTAGAGTGGCCACCGAACACCGGGGAGCTGTTTTTT; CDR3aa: CASSLEWPPNTGELFF
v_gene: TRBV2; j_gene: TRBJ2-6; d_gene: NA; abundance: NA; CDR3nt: TGTGCCAGCAGTGAGACAGGCGCTGGGGCCAACGTCCTGACTTTC; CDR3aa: CASSETGAGANVLTF
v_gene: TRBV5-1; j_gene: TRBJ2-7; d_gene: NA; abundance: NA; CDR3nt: TGCGCCAGCAGCTTGGCCCCTCCCGGGGTCGAGCAGTACTTC; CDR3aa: CASSLAPPGVEQYF
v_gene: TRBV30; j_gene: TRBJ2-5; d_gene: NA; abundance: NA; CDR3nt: TGTGCCTGGAGTGTACGCCGGGGGCAAGAGACCCAGTACTTC; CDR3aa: CAWSVRRGQETQYF
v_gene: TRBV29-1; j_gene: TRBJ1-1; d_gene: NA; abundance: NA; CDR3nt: TGCAGCGCTGACAGTGTGAACACTGAAGCTTTCTTT; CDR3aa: CSADSVNTEAFF
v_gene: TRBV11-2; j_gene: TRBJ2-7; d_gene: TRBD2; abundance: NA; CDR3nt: TGTGCCAGCAGCTCGCGGACTAGCGGGAGCCACGAGCAGTACTTC; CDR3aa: CASSSRTSGSHEQYF
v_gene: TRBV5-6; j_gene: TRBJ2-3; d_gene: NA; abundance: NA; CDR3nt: TGTGCCAGCAGCTTGTGGAGGAACGGGGGCACAGATACGCAGTATTTT; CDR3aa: CASSLWRNGGTDTQYF
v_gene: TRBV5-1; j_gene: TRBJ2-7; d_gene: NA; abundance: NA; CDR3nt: TGCGCCAGCAGCTTGACCCAGGGTACTTACGAGCAGTACTTC; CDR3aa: CASSLTQGTYEQYF
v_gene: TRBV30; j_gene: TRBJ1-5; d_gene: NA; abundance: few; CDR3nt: TGTGCCTGGAGTGTACGACAGATGAATCAGCCCCAGCATTTT; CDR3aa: CAWSVRQMNQPQHF
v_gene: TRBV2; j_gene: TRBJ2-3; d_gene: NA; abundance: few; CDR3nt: TGTGCCAGCGGTACTAGCACAGATACGCAGTATTTT; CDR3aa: CASGTSTDTQYF
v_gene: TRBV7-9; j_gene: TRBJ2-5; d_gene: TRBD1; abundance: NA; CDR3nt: TGTGCCAGCAGCTTGCCGGGACAGGGGAGAGAGACCCAGTACTTC; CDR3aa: CASSLPGQGRETQYF
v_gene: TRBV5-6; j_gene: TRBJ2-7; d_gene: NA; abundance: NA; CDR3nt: TGTGCCAGCAGCTTGGCGGCAGGGGCCCACGCCTACGAGCAGTACTTC; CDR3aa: CASSLAAGAHAYEQYF
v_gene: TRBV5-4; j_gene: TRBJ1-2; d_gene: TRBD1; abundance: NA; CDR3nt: TGTGCCAGCAGCTTCGGACAGGGCTATGGCTACACCTTC; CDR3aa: CASSFGQGYGYTF
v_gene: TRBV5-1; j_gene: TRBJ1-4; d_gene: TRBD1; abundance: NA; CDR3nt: TGCGCCAGCAGCCTTGGACAGGGGTTGGGTGAAAAACTGTTTTTT; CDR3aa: CASSLGQGLGEKLFF
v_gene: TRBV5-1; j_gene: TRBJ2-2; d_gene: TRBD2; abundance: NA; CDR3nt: TGCGCCAGCAGGGGACTAGAGGCCGCCGGGGAGCTGTTTTTT; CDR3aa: CASRGLEAAGELFF
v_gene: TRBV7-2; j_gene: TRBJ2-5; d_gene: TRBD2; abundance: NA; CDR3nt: TGTGCCAGCAGCTTAGTAGGGACTAGCGGGAGGGAGACCCAGTACTTC; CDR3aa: CASSLVGTSGRETQYF
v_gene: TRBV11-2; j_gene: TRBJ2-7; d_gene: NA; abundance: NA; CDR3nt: TGTGCCAGCAGCTTAGGGGCGGGATCCGGCCCCTCCTACGAGCAGTACTTC; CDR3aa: CASSLGAGSGPSYEQYF
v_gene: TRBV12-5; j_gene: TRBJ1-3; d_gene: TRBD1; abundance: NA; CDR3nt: TGTGCTAGTGAAGGTCATCGGGACAGGGCATGGTTGGGAAACACCATATATTTT; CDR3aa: CASEGHRDRAWLGNTIYF
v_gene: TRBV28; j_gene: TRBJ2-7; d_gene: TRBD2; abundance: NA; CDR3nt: TGTGCCATCACCAAACTAGCGGGAGGGGAAATTAGCTCCTACGAGCAGTACTTC; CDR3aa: CAITKLAGGEISSYEQYF
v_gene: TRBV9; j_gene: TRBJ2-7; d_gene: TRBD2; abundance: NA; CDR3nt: TGTGCCAGCAGCGTAGGGACTAGCGGCACCTACGAGCAGTACTTC; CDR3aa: CASSVGTSGTYEQYF
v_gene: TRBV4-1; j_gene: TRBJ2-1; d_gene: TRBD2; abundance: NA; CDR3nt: TGCGCCAGCAACCTCAGACTAGCAGATTACAATGAGCAGTTCTTC; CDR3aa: CASNLRLADYNEQFF
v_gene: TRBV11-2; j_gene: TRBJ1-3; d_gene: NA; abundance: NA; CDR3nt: TGTGCCAGCAGCTTAGAGCGGGTGAGGAACACCATATATTTT; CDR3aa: CASSLERVRNTIYF
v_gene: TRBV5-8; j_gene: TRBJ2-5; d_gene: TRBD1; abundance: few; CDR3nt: TGTGCCACGCCCTCGGACAGGCCGGGCCAAGGGACCCAGTACTTC; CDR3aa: CATPSDRPGQGTQYF
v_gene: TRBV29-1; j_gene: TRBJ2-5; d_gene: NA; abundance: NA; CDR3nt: TGCAGCGTCTGGTGGGGGGTGAGGGAGACCCAGTACTTC; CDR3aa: CSVWWGVRETQYF
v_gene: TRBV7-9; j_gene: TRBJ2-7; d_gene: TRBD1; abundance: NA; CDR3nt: TGTGCCAGCAGCCGGACACAGGGGATCCACGAGCAGTACTTC; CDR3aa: CASSRTQGIHEQYF
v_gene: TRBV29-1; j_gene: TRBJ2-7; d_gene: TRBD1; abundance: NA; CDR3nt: TGCAGCGTCAAGACCGGGACAGTACCCTACGAGCAGTACTTC; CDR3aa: CSVKTGTVPYEQYF
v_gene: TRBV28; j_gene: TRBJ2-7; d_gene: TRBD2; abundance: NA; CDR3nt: TGTGCCAGCAGTTCCCTTCCCGGGGGGGCCTACGAGCAGTACTTC; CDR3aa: CASSSLPGGAYEQYF
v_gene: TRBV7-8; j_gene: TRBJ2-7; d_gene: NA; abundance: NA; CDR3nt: TGTGCCAGCAGCTTTCGATCCGGCTACGAGCAGTACTTC; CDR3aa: CASSFRSGYEQYF
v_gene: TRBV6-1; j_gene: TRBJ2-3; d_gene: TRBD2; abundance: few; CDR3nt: TGTGCCAGCAGTGGGGATCGGGAGGGCCGAATACGGTATTTT; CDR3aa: CASSGDREGRIRYF
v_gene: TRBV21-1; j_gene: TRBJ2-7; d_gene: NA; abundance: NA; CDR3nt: TGTGCCAGCAGCAACCGGCCGGGGAAGACTAGAGGCGAGCAGTACTTC; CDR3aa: CASSNRPGKTRGEQYF
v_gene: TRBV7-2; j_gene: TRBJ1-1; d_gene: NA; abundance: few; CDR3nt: TGTGCCAGCAGTTGGCGGGAAATGAACACTGAAGCTTTCTTT; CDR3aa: CASSWREMNTEAFF
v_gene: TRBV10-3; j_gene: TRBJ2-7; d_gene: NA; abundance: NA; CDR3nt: TGTGCCATCAGTGATTATGGGGGGTCGAGCTCCTACGAGCAGTACTTC; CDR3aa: CAISDYGGSSSYEQYF
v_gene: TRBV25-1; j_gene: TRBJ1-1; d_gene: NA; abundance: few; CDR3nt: TGTGCCAGCAGTGAAACCCGGCTGGTCGGGGGGAACACTGAAGCTTTCTTT; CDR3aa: CASSETRLVGGNTEAFF
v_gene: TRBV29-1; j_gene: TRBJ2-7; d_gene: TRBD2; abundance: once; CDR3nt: TGCAGCGTCCCGGTTGGGAGCGGGAAATACGAGCAGTACTTC; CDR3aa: CSVPVGSGKYEQYF
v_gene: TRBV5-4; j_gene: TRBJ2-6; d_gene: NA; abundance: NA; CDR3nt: TGTGCCAGCAGCTTGCCCCTAACAGGGACTGGGGCCAACGTCCTGACTTTC; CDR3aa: CASSLPLTGTGANVLTF
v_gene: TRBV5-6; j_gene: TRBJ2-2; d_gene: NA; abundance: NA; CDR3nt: TGTGCCAGCACCCGATGGGGACAATACACCGGGGAGCTGTTTTTT; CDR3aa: CASTRWGQYTGELFF
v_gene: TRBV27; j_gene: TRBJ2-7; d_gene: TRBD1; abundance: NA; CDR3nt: TGTGCCAGCAGTTTAACAGGGGGCAGGGACGAGCAGTACTTC; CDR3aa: CASSLTGGRDEQYF